The subject of this entry is one T cell receptor (beta chain). TCRdb analysed the reads with MiXCR anew, one entry per CDR3 protein. The sample lists 150,000 to 200,000 distinct CDR3 sequences; under 30% were seen once. CDR1 is SGHTA, CDR2 FQGTGA, per germline. Trimming took off 4 bases at V and 5 bases at J, with 27 bases between the two ends. The CDR3 has 19 amino acids. The sample originates from a study of T cell repertoires in cytomegalovirus infection. Material: PBMCs. The sequence was collected from a human donor in good health (CMV status not recorded). Some clones in this sample may be carry-over from other donors' samples. The chain combines TRBV7-3 with TRBJ1-5; D gene uncertain. CDR3 bases: TGTGCCAGCAGCTATCCCACTCTGACCCGATTTAAATTACATCAGCCCCAGCATTTT. Encoded protein: CASSYPTLTRFKLHQPQHF.